This T cell receptor (beta chain) was recovered during a study of cytomegalovirus exposure and HLA in healthy donors. PCR used 60 Vbeta primers and 13 Jbeta primers. TCRdb keeps only in-frame clones here, not all; method: immunoSEQ multiplex PCR. The sample lists fewer than 200,000 clones; approximately 82% were seen once. The CDR3 covers 15 residues. From germline, CDR1 is SSHAT and CDR2 FNYEAQ (reference sequence). Details on this clone: The junction departs from the called germline gene at one end, perhaps through a read error.

Sequenced: PBMCs. The sequence came from a girl aged 2-10 years in good health and CMV-seropositive. The V call is TRBV7-7, the J call TRBJ2-3; 7 positions agree with TRBD2. The CDR3 loop is CASSLGREEGNTQYF. As DNA, the CDR3 is TGTGCTAGCAGCTTAGGTCGGGAGGAAGGGAATACGCAGTATTTT.